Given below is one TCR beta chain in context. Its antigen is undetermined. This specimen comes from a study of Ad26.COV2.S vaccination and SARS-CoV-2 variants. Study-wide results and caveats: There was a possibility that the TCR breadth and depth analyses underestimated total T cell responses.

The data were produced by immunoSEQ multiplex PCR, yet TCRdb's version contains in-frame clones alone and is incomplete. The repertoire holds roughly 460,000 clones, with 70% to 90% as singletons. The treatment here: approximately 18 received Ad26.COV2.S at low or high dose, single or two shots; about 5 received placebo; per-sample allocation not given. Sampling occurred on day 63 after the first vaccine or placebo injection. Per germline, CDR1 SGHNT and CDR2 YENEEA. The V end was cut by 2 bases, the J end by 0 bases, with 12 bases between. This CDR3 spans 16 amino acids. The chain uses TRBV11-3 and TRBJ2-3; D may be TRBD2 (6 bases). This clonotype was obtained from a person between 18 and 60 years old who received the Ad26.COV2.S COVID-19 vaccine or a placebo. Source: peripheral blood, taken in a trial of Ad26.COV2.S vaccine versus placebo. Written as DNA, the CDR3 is TGTGCCAGCAGCTTATACGGGAGTTCTAGCACAGATACGCAGTATTTT. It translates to CASSLYGSSSTDTQYF.